This TCR beta chain derives from a study of Ad26.COV2.S vaccination and SARS-CoV-2 variants. Study summary: Once or twice, 56 days apart, Ad26.COV2.S was delivered intramuscularly. Study observations and caveats: It was found that vaccine and placebo recipients had similar non-spike TCR breadth.

On this clone: The target antigen is unknown.

Per the germline V gene, CDR1 is SGHRS and CDR2 is YFSETQ. The CDR3 is 14 residues long. V was trimmed by 5 bases and J by 0 bases, leaving 8 bases between them. The protocol was immunoSEQ multiplex PCR, while the TCRdb copy is restricted to in-frame clones and leaves out a portion. The profile shows about 330,000 clones, under 90% of them singletons. The sample's treatment: approximately 18 received Ad26.COV2.S at low or high dose, single or two shots; 5 received placebo; per-sample allocation not given. Following the first vaccine or placebo injection, samples were taken on day 63. This rearrangement joins TRBV5-1 to TRBJ1-4; D not certain. The sequence derives from a person between 18 and 60 years old who received the Ad26.COV2.S COVID-19 vaccine or a placebo. Sequencing was performed on peripheral blood, taken in a trial of Ad26.COV2.S vaccine versus placebo. The CDR3 here is CASRPLTTNEKLFF. The CDR3 DNA is TGCGCCAGCAGGCCTCTTACAACTAATGAAAAACTGTTTTTT.